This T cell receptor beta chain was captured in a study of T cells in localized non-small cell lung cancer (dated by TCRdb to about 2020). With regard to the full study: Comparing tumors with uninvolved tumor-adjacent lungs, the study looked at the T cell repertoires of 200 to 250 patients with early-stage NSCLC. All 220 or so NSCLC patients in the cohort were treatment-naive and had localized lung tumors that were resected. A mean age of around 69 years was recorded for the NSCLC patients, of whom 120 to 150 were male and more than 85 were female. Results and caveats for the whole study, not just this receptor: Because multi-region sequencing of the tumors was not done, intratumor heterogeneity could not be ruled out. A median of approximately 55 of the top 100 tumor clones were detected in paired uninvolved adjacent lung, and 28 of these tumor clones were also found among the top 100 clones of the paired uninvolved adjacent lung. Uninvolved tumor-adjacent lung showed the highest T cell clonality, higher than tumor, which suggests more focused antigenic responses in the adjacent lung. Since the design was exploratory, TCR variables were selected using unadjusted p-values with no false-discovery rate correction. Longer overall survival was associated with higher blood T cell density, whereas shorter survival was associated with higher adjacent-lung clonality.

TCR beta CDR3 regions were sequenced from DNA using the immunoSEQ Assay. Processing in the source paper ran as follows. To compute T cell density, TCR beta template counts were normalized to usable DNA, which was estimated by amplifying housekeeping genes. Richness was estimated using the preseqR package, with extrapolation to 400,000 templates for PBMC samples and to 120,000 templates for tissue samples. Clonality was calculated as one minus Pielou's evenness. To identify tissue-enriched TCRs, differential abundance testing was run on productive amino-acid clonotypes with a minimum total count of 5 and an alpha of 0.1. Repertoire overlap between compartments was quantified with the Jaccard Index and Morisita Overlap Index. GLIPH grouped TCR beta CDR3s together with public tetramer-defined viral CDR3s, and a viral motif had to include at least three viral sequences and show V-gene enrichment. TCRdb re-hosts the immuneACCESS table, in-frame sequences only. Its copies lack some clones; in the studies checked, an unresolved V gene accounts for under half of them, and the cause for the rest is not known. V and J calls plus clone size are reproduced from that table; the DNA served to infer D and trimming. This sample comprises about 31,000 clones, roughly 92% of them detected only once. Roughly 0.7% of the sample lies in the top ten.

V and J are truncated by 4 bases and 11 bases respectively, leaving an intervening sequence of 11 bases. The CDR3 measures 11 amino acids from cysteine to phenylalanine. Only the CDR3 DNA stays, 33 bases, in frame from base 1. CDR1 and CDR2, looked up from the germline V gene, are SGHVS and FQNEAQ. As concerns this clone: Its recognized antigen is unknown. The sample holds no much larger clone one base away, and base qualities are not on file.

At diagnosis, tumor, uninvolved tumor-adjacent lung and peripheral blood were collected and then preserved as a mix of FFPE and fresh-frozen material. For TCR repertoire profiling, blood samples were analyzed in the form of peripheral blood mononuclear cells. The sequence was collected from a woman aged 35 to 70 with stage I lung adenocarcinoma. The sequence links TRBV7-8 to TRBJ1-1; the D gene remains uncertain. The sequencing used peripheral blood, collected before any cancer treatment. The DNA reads TGTGCCAGCAGCTCGACACGTAAGGCTTTCTTT. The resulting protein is CASSSTRKAFF.